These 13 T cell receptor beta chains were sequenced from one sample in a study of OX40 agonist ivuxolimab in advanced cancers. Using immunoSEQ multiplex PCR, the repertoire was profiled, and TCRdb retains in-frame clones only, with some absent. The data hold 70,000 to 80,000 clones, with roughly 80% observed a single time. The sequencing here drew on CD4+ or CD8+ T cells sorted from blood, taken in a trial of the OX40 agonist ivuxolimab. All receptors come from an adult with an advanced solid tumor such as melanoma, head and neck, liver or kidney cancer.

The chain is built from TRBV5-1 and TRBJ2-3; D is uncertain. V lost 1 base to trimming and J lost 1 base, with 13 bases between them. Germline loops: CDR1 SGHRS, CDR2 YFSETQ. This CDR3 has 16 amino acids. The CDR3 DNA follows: TGCGCCAGCAGCTTGTCGTTCGCTCAGGGCACAGATACGCAGTATTTT. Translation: CASSLSFAQGTDTQYF.

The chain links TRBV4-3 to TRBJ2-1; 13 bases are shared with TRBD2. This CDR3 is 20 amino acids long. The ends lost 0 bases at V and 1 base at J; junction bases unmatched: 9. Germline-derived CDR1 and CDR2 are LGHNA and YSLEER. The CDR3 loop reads CASSQEFGLAGVRSYNEQFF. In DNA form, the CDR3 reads TGCGCCAGCAGCCAAGAGTTCGGACTAGCGGGAGTGAGGTCCTACAATGAGCAGTTCTTC.

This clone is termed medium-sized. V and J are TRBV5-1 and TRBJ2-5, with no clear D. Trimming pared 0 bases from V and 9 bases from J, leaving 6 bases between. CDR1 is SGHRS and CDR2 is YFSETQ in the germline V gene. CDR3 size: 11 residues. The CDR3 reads CASSLEGPQYF. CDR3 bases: TGCGCCAGCAGCTTGGAAGGCCCCCAGTACTTC.

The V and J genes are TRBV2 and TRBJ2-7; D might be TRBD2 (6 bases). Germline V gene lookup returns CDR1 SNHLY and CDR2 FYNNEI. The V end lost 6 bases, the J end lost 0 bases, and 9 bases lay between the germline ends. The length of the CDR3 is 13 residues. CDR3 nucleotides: TGTGCCAGCAGAAAGGAGGGCTCCTACGAGCAGTACTTC. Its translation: CASRKEGSYEQYF.

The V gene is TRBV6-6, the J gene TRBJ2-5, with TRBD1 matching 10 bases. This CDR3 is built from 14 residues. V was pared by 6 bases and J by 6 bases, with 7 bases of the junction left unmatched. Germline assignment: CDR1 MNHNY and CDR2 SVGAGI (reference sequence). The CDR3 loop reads CASSPTGGRKTQYF. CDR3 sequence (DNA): TGTGCCAGCAGCCCGACAGGGGGCAGGAAGACCCAGTACTTC.

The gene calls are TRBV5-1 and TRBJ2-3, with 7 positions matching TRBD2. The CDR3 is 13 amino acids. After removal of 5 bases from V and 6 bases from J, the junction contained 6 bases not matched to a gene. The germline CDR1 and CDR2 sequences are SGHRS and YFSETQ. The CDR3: CASSGGGLDTQYF. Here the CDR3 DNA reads TGCGCCAGCAGTGGCGGGGGTCTGGATACGCAGTATTTT.

The chain's CDR3 is CASSLGQISYNEQFF. The CDR3 nucleotides read TGCGCCAGCAGCTTGGGACAGATATCCTACAATGAGCAGTTCTTC. This chain connects TRBV5-1 to TRBJ2-1, with D maybe TRBD1 (5 bases). V was cut by 0 bases and J by 1 base, with 8 bases left in between. Germline loops: CDR1 SGHRS, CDR2 YFSETQ. This CDR3 has 15 amino acids.

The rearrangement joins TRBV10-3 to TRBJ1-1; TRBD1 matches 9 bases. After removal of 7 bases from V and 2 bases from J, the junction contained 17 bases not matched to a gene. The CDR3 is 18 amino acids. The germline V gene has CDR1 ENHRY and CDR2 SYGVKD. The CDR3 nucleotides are TGTGCCATCAATAGCCCCCCGGGGACAGGGAGAGGAAACACTGAAGCTTTCTTT. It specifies CAINSPPGTGRGNTEAFF.

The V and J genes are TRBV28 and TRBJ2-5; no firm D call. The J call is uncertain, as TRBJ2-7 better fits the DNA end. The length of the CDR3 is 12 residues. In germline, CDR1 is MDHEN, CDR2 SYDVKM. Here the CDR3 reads CASSLVSYEQYF. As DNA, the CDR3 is TGTGCCAGCAGTTTGGTATCCTACGAGCAGTACTTC.

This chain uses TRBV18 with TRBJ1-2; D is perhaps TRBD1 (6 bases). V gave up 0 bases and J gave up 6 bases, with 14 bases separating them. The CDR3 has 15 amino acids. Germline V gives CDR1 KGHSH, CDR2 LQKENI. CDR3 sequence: CASSPPIQGRDGYTF. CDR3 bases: TGTGCCAGCTCACCACCAATTCAGGGGAGGGATGGCTACACCTTC.

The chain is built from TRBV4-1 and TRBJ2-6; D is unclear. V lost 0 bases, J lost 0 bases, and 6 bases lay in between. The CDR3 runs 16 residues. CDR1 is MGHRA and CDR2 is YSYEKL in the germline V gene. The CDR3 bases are TGCGCCAGCAGCCAAGAGGCGAGCTCTGGGGCCAACGTCCTGACTTTC. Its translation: CASSQEASSGANVLTF.

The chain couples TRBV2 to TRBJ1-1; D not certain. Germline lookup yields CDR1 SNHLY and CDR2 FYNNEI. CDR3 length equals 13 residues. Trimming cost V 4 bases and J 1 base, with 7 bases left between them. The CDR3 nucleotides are TGTGCCAGCAGTGTGGAGGGGAACACTGAAGCTTTCTTT. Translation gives CASSVEGNTEAFF.

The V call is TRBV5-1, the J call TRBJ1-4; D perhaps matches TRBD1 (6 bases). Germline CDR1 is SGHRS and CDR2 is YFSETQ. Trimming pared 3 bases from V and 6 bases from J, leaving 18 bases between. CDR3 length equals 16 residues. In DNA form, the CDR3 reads TGCGCCAGCAGCTCGGAAACAGGGCGTATAGATGAAAAACTGTTTTTT. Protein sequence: CASSSETGRIDEKLFF.